These T cell receptor beta chains were read from a single sample in a study of early T cells in non-severe SARS-CoV-2 infection. Each CDR3 protein gets one entry after TCRdb re-called the 5' RACE reads with MiXCR. Among approximately 37,000 distinct CDR3 sequences listed, roughly 4.7% were seen once. The sequenced sample consisted of whole blood. The receptors here all came from an adult who was a healthcare worker with PCR-confirmed SARS-CoV-2 infection or an uninfected control (not recorded which). Each CDR3 is given with its conserved first and last residue. The D gene is left open where the match is weak. Clone size is not always given. Where it is, it says once, few, many or a class for expanded clones.

length: 14; D: TRBD1; size: .; J: TRBJ2-4; V: TRBV12-3/TRBV12-4; DNA: TGTGCCAGCAGTTCATCCCGACAGGGAAACATTCAGTACTTC; CDR3: CASSSSRQGNIQYF
length: 17; D: .; size: .; J: TRBJ2-1; V: TRBV4-2; DNA: TGTGCCAGCAGCTCGATGGAGGGCGGCTACGGAAAGGTTGAGCAGTTCTTC; CDR3: CASSSMEGGYGKVEQFF
length: 13; D: TRBD1; size: many; J: TRBJ2-3; V: TRBV28; DNA: TGTGCCAGCAGCGGACAGGGCCCAGATACGCAGTATTTT; CDR3: CASSGQGPDTQYF
length: 12; D: .; size: many; J: TRBJ2-1; V: TRBV7-8; DNA: TGTGCCAGCAGCTTACTCCAGGAGTGGGAGTTCTTC; CDR3: CASSLLQEWEFF
length: 16; D: TRBD2; size: .; J: TRBJ2-7; V: TRBV7-2; DNA: TGTGCCAGCAGCTTGGGACTAGCGGGGCCCACCTACGAGCAGTACTTC; CDR3: CASSLGLAGPTYEQYF
length: 15; D: .; size: many; J: TRBJ1-1; V: TRBV7-9; DNA: TGTGCCAGCAGCAAGGGAGGAACCATGAACACTGAAGCTTTCTTT; CDR3: CASSKGGTMNTEAFF
length: 10; D: .; size: many; J: TRBJ2-7; V: TRBV20-1; DNA: TGCAGTGCCGGCTCCTACGAGCAGTACTTC; CDR3: CSAGSYEQYF
length: 13; D: .; size: few; J: TRBJ1-2; V: TRBV28; DNA: TGTGCCATCATGACGGAGGCCCTCGGTGGCTACACCTTC; CDR3: CAIMTEALGGYTF
length: 13; D: .; size: many; J: TRBJ1-2; V: TRBV5-6; DNA: TGTGCCAGCAGCCAGGACAGACTCTATGGCTACACCTTC; CDR3: CASSQDRLYGYTF
length: 15; D: .; size: many; J: TRBJ1-1; V: TRBV18; DNA: TGTGCCAGCTCACCACCGTCCCGTGGTGGCACTGAAGCTTTCTTT; CDR3: CASSPPSRGGTEAFF
length: 13; D: .; size: many; J: TRBJ1-1; V: TRBV20-1; DNA: TGCAGTGCTAGAGGGGATCAGAGACCTGAAGCTTTCTTT; CDR3: CSARGDQRPEAFF
length: 15; D: .; size: many; J: TRBJ2-1; V: TRBV19; DNA: TGTGCCAGTAGTATTTCGGGGGATAGTAGGAATGAGCAGTTCTTC; CDR3: CASSISGDSRNEQFF
length: 14; D: .; size: many; J: TRBJ1-3; V: TRBV20-1; DNA: TGCAGTGCTAGGGGCCTTCTAGGTGGAAACACCATATATTTT; CDR3: CSARGLLGGNTIYF
length: 14; D: .; size: few; J: TRBJ2-7; V: TRBV27; DNA: TGTGCCAGCAGTTTTGCTCCTCTCAGCTACGAGCAGTACTTC; CDR3: CASSFAPLSYEQYF
length: 13; D: .; size: .; J: TRBJ1-1; V: TRBV7-9; DNA: TGTGCCAGCAGTTTAGATACGAACACTGAAGCTTTCTTT; CDR3: CASSLDTNTEAFF
length: 13; D: .; size: many; J: TRBJ2-5; V: TRBV28; DNA: TGTGCCACCGACGGGGCCCTCCAAGAGACCCAGTACTTC; CDR3: CATDGALQETQYF